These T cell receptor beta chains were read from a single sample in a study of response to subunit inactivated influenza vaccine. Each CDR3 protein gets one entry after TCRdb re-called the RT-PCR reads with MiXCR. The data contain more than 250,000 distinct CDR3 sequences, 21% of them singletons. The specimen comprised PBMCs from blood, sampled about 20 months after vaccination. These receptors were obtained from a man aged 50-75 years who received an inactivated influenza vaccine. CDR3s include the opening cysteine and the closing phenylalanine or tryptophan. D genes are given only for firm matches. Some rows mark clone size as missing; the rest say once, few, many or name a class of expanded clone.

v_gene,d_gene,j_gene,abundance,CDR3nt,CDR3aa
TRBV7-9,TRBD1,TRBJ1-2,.,TGTGCCACCCAGGGGGCGCTTGGCTATGGCTACACCTTC,CATQGALGYGYTF
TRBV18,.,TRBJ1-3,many,TGTGCCAGCTCACCACCCCCGGACGGTCGCTCTGGAAACACCATATATTTT,CASSPPPDGRSGNTIYF
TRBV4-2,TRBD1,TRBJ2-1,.,TGTGCCAGCAGCCACAAGACAGGGGACAATGAGCAGTTCTTC,CASSHKTGDNEQFF
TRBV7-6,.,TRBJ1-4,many,TGTGCCAGCAGTAGAAACGGCAGGGTGGGTGAAAAACTGTTTTTT,CASSRNGRVGEKLFF
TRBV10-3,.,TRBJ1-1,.,TGTGCCATCAGTGACGGCATGAACACTGAAGCTTTCTTT,CAISDGMNTEAFF
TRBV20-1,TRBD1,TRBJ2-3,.,TGCAGTGCTAGAGATGAGGGCAGGGGGCCAGATACGCAGTATTTT,CSARDEGRGPDTQYF
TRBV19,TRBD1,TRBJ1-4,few,TGTGCCAGTAGTCCAGGGGGATACAATGAAAAACTGTTTTTT,CASSPGGYNEKLFF
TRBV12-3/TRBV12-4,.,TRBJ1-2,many,TGTGCCAGCAGTTTACATCCCAATGCGGGGAACTATGGCTACACCTTC,CASSLHPNAGNYGYTF
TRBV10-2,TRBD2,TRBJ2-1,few,TGCGCCAGCAGTCCGACTAGCGGGAGGGCCTTGAATGAGCAGTTCTTC,CASSPTSGRALNEQFF
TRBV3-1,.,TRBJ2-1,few,TGTGCCAGTGGACAGTCGCATGAGCAGTTCTTC,CASGQSHEQFF
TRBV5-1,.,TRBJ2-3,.,TGCGCCAGCAGCTTATCTCTCAGGGGAGCAGATACGCAGTATTTT,CASSLSLRGADTQYF
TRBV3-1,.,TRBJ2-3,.,TGTGCCAGCAGCCAAGATGTTTACCCCCAGGTGGGGCCCACCACAGATACGCAGTATTTT,CASSQDVYPQVGPTTDTQYF
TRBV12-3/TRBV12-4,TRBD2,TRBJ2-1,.,TGTACCAGCAGAGAGGGACTAGCGGGGTACACCGGAACCTACAATGAGCAGTTCTTC,CTSREGLAGYTGTYNEQFF
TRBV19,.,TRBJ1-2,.,TGTGCCAGTAGTATAGATGCCCACTATGGCTACACCTTC,CASSIDAHYGYTF
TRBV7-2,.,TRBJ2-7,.,TGTGCCAGCAGCTTAGATAATCTCGAGCAGTACTTC,CASSLDNLEQYF